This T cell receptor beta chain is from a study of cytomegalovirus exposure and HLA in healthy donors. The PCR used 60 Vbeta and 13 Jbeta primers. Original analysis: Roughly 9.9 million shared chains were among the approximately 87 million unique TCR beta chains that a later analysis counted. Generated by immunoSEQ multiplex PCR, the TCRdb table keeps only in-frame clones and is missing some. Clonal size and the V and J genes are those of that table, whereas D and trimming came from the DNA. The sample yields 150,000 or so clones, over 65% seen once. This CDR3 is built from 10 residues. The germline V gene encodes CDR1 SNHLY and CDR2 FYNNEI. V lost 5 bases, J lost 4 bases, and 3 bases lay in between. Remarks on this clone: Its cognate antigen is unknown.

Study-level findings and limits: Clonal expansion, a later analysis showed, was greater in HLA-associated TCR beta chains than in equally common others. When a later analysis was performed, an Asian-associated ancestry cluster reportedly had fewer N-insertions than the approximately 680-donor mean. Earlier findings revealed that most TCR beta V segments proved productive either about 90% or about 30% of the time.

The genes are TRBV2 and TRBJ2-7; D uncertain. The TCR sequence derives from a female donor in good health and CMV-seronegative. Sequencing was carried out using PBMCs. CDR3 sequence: CASSQYEQYF. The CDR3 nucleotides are TGTGCCAGCAGTCAGTACGAGCAGTACTTC.